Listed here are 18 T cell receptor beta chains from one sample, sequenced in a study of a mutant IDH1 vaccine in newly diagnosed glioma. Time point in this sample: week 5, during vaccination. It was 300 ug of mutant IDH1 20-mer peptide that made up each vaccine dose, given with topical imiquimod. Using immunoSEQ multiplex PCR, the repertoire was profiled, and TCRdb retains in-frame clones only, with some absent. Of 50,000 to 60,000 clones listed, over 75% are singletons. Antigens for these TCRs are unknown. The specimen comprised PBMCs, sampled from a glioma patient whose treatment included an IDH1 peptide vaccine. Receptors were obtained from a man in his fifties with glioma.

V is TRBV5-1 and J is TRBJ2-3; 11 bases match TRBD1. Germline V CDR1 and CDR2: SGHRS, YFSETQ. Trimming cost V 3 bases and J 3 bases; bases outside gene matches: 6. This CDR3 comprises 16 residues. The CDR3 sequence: CASSWGTGGKTDTQYF. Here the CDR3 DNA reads TGCGCCAGCAGCTGGGGGACAGGGGGAAAAACAGATACGCAGTATTTT.

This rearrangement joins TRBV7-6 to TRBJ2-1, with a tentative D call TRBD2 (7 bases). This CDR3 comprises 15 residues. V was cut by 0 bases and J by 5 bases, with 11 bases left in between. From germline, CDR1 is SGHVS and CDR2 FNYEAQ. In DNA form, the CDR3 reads TGTGCCAGCAGCTTAGCGGGGGGGCGGGACAATGAGCAGTTCTTC. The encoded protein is CASSLAGGRDNEQFF.

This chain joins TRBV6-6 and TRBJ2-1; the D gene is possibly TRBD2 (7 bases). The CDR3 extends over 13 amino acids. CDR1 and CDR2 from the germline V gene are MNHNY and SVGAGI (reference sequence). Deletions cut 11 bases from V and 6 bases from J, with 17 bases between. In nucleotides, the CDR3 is TGTGCCTCGAAGGGGGGGTCGGGCAATGAGCAGTTCTTC. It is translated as CASKGGSGNEQFF.

This CDR3 is CASSSDRLNTEAFF. The CDR3 DNA is TGTGCCAGCAGTTCGGACAGGTTGAACACTGAAGCTTTCTTT. The chain has TRBV2 and TRBJ1-1; 7 nucleotides match TRBD1. This CDR3 contains 14 residues. Trimming took 5 bases from V and 0 from J; bases not matched to a gene: 3. Germline V lookup: CDR1 SNHLY, CDR2 FYNNEI.

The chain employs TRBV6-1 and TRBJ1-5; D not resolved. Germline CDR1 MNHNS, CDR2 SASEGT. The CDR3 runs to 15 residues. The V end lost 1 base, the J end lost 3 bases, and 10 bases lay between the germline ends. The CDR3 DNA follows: TGTGCCAGCAGTGAAGGGTCGGAACCCAATCAGCCCCAGCATTTT. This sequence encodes CASSEGSEPNQPQHF.

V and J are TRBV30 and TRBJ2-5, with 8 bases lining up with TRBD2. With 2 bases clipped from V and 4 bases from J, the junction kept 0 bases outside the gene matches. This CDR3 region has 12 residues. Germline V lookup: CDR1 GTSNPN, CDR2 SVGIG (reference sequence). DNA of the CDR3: TGTGCCTGGAGTCGGGAGGGAGAGACCCAGTACTTC. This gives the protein CAWSREGETQYF.

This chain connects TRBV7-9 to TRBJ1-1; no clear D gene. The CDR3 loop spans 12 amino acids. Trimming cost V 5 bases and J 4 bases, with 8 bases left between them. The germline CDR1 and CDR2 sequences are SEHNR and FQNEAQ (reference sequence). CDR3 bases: TGTGCCAGCAGCCCCCTAAGCACTGAAGCTTTCTTT. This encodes CASSPLSTEAFF.

The CDR3 spells CASSQGLPDTQYF. The CDR3 DNA reads TGTGCCAGCAGCCAGGGTTTGCCGGATACGCAGTATTTT. The rearrangement links TRBV4-2 to TRBJ2-3; the D is unclear. Germline loops: CDR1 LGHNA, CDR2 YNFKEQ. The CDR3 covers 13 residues. V shed 3 bases and J shed 6 bases, with 10 bases lying between them.

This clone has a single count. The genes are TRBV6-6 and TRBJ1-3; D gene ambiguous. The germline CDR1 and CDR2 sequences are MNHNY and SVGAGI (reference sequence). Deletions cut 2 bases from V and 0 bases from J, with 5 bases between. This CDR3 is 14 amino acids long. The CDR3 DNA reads TGTGCCAGCAGTTACGGAAGCTCTGGAAACACCATATATTTT. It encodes CASSYGSSGNTIYF.

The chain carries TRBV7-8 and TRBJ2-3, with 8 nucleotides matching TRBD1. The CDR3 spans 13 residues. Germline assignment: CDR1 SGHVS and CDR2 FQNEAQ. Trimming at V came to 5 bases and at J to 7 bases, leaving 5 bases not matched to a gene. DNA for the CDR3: TGTGCCAGCAGCCCGACAGGGGCCTATACGCAGTATTTT. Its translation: CASSPTGAYTQYF.

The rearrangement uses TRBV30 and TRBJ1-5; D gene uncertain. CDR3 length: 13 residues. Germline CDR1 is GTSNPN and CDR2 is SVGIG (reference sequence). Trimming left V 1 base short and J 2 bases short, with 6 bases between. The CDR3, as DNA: TGTGCCTGGAGTGAGACGGGCAATCAGCCCCAGCATTTT. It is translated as CAWSETGNQPQHF.

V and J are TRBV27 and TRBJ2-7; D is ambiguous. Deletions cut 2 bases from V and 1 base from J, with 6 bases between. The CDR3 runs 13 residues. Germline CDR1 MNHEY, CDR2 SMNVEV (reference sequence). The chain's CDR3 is CASSLGFSYEQYF. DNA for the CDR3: TGTGCCAGCAGTTTAGGGTTTTCCTACGAGCAGTACTTC.

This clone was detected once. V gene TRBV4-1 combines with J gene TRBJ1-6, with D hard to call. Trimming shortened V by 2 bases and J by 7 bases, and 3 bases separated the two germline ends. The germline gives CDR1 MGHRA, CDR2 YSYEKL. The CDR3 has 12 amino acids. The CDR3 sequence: CASSQLNSPLHF. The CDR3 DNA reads TGCGCCAGCAGCCAATTGAATTCACCCCTCCACTTT.

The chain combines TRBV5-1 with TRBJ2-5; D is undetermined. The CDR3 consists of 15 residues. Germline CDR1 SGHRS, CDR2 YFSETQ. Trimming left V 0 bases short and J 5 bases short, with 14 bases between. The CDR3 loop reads CASSLEASAWETQYF. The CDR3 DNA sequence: TGCGCCAGCAGCTTGGAGGCCAGCGCGTGGGAGACCCAGTACTTC. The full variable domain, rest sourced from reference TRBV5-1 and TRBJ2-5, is KAGVTQTPRYLIKTRGQQVTLSCSPISGHRSVSWYQQTPGQGLQFLFEYFSETQRNKGNFPGRFSGRQFSNSRSEMNVSTLELGDSALYLCASSLEASAWETQYFGPGTRLLVL.

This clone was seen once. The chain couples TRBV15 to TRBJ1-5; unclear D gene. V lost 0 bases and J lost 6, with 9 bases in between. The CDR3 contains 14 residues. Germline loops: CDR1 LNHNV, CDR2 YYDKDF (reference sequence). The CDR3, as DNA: TGTGCCACCAGCAGAGATATCTCAGGTCAGCCCCAGCATTTT. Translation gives CATSRDISGQPQHF.

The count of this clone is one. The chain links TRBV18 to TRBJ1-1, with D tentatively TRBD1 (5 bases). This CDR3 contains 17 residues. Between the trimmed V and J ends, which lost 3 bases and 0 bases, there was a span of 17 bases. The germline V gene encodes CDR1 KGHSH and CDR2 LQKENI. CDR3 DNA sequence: TGTGCCAGCTCACCCGGGCAGGGCCCGATCTTGAACACTGAAGCTTTCTTT. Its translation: CASSPGQGPILNTEAFF.

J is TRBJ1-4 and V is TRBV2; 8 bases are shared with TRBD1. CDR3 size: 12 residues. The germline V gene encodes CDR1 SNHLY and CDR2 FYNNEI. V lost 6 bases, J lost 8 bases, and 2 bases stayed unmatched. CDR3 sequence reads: CASRQGAEKLFF. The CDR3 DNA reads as TGTGCCAGCAGGCAGGGGGCGGAAAAACTGTTTTTT.

Here the CDR3 DNA reads TGCGCCATCACGGAGACGGACGAGCAGTACTTC. Its translation: CAITETDEQYF. The rearrangement uses TRBV10-1 and TRBJ2-7, with D uncertain. The V end lost 10 bases, the J end lost 5 bases, and 12 bases lay between the germline ends. Germline lookup yields CDR1 WNHNN and CDR2 SYGVQD (reference sequence). The CDR3 consists of 11 residues.